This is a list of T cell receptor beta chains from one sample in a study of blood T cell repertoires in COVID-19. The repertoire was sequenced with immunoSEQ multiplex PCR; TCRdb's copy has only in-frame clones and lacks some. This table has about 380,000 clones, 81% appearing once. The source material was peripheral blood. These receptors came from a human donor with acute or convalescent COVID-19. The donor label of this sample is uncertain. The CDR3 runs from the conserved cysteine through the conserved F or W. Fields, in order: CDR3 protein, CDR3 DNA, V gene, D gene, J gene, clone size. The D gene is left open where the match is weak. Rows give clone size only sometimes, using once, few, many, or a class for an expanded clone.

CDR3: CAISESDRPYEQYF; DNA: TGTGCCATCAGTGAGTCGGACAGGCCCTACGAGCAGTACTTC; V: TRBV10-3; D: TRBD1; J: TRBJ2-7; size: once
CDR3: CASSLKGRRNQPQHF; DNA: TGTGCCAGCAGTTTAAAAGGGAGGCGCAATCAGCCCCAGCATTTT; V: TRBV27; D: -; J: TRBJ1-5; size: -
CDR3: CASSRFPTGAGSYEQYF; DNA: TGTGCCAGCAGTAGATTTCCCACAGGGGCCGGCTCCTACGAGCAGTACTTC; V: TRBV6-6; D: TRBD1; J: TRBJ2-7; size: -
CDR3: CASSFQGQGSNQPQHF; DNA: TGTGCCAGCAGCTTCCAAGGGCAGGGCTCCAATCAGCCCCAGCATTTT; V: TRBV7-2; D: -; J: TRBJ1-5; size: -
CDR3: CASSRGRSTDTQYF; DNA: TGTGCCAGCAGCCGAGGCCGTTCCACAGATACGCAGTATTTT; V: TRBV3-1/TRBV3-2; D: -; J: TRBJ2-3; size: -
CDR3: CASSAGGGTDTQYF; DNA: TGTGCCAGCAGTGCGGGGGGGGGCACAGATACGCAGTATTTT; V: TRBV2; D: TRBD2; J: TRBJ2-3; size: -
CDR3: CASSLLYTGANVLTF; DNA: TGTGCCAGCAGCTTATTATACACCGGGGCCAACGTCCTGACTTTC; V: TRBV7-9; D: -; J: TRBJ2-6; size: -
CDR3: CASRRDSSTGELFF; DNA: TGTGCCAGCAGGCGGGACAGCTCCACCGGGGAGCTGTTTTTT; V: TRBV3-1/TRBV3-2; D: -; J: TRBJ2-2; size: -
CDR3: CASSDRGLPSYEQYF; DNA: TGTGCCAGCAGTGACCGAGGACTACCTTCCTACGAGCAGTACTTC; V: TRBV2; D: -; J: TRBJ2-7; size: -
CDR3: CASSQRGRGGAKNIQYF; DNA: TGTGCCAGCAGCCAAAGGGGGAGGGGAGGAGCCAAAAACATTCAGTACTTC; V: TRBV3-1/TRBV3-2; D: -; J: TRBJ2-4; size: few
CDR3: CASSLDLGGRTLGTEAFF; DNA: TGCGCCAGCAGCTTGGACTTAGGGGGCAGAACCTTGGGCACTGAAGCTTTCTTT; V: TRBV5-1; D: TRBD1; J: TRBJ1-1; size: -
CDR3: CASSSTDYGYTF; DNA: TGTGCCAGCAGTTCAACGGACTATGGCTACACCTTC; V: TRBV28; D: -; J: TRBJ1-2; size: few
CDR3: CASSLVGQGYNEQFF; DNA: TGTGCCAGCAGCTTAGTGGGACAGGGATACAATGAGCAGTTCTTC; V: TRBV7-9; D: TRBD1; J: TRBJ2-1; size: -
CDR3: CASSQDYGAIGYTF; DNA: TGTGCCAGCAGCCAAGATTATGGGGCAATTGGCTACACCTTC; V: TRBV14; D: -; J: TRBJ1-2; size: -
CDR3: CASSRGGARNNEQFF; DNA: TGTGCCAGCAGTCGCGGGGGGGCCAGGAACAATGAGCAGTTCTTC; V: TRBV6-5; D: TRBD2; J: TRBJ2-1; size: -
CDR3: CASSELGTPSTDTQYF; DNA: TGTGCCAGCAGTGAACTAGGGACACCTAGCACAGATACGCAGTATTTT; V: TRBV25-1; D: -; J: TRBJ2-3; size: -